This T cell receptor (beta chain) was sequenced in a study of Tregs in tolerant kidney transplant recipients. Study information: The nonmyeloablative bone marrow transplants came from related graft donors, with transient mixed chimerism.

Regarding the study as a whole: Donor-specific Treg expansion exceeded global Treg expansion in tolerant patients, suggesting antigen drive.

The CDR3 extends over 13 amino acids. The germline V and J ends were trimmed by 5 bases and 4 bases, with 13 bases remaining between them. Germline CDR1 SGHRS, CDR2 YFSETQ. Profiled with immunoSEQ multiplex PCR; TCRdb holds only in-frame clones, not every one. The repertoire includes 55,000 to 80,000 clones, roughly 98% of them detected once, and 0.34% sits in the top ten. Concerning this clone itself: Its antigen remains unknown.

This rearrangement joins TRBV5-1 to TRBJ2-7; D is possibly TRBD1 (6 bases). The clonotype was recovered from a human donor who received a combined kidney and bone marrow transplant. The sample in question was Tregs from blood, obtained before the transplant. The DNA for the CDR3 is TGCGCCAGCAGTTACGGACAGAATTACGAGCAGTACTTC. Residues: CASSYGQNYEQYF.